This T cell receptor beta chain appears in the sequencing data of a study of blood T cell repertoires in COVID-19 (dated by TCRdb to the early 2020s). Study-level background: Collaborator samples came from the United States, Italy and Spain and covered acute and convalescent phases of COVID-19. Where available, HLA class I and class II types were obtained from metadata supplied by the sample provider rather than from assay-based typing. The prospective study material was composed of cDNA or gDNA derived from T cells, B-cell-depleted T cells, or PBMCs. Sample metadata almost always included a de-identified subject ID, COVID-19 status, age in years and sex. The repertoires were released in a freely available public database meant as a resource for research on the immune response to SARS-CoV-2. Samples were obtained from the ongoing ImmuneRACE study (first 160 participants) and from some 1,300 subjects provided by 6 global collaborators. The dataset comprised deeply sampled blood TCRbeta repertoires from subjects exposed to, actively infected with, or recovered from COVID-19.

Collaborating institutions collected whole blood in K2EDTA tubes following their own protocols. For TCRbeta analysis, collaborators shipped samples as frozen whole blood, isolated PBMCs, or DNA extracted from either of those sample types. V lost 10 bases and J lost 3 bases, and the count of bases not matched to a germline gene is 6. The CDR3 goes from the cysteine to the phenylalanine over 13 residues. Only the CDR3 DNA is retained, 39 bases long and in frame from the first base. CDR1 SGHAT and CDR2 FQNNGV are derived from the germline V gene. TCRbeta CDR3 regions were amplified from genomic DNA using the immunoSEQ Assay, a bias-controlled multiplex PCR. In the original analysis: The number of nucleated cells in each sample was estimated from the amplification of reference gene primers within the assay. Sequence reads were collapsed and filtered to measure the absolute abundance of every unique TCRbeta CDR3 rearrangement. For each sample, productive Simpson clonality was calculated as the square root of Simpson's diversity index across productive rearrangements. Drawn from immuneACCESS, this table holds only the in-frame rearrangements with V and J called that TCRdb kept. Clones are partly lost; checked studies trace under half to an unresolved V gene and leave the rest unexplained. The DNA gave D and trimming, while V, J and clone size come from that table. The sample yields roughly 69,000 clones; under 80% were counted once. The ten most abundant clones make up roughly 5.4% of the sample.

As to this clone: The antigen it recognizes is unknown. No per-base quality is available; no much larger clone lies one base away.

Study-wide conclusions, independent of this receptor: How much clinical and demographic metadata was included differed by source and by participant, and the metadata was provided uncurated.

This TCR came from a human donor in a cohort sampled during active COVID-19. The receptor chain draws on TRBV11-2 and TRBJ2-7; 10 bases in the junction line up with TRBD1. The sequenced sample consisted of peripheral blood. The CDR3 has the sequence CATRRTGGYEQYF. Read as DNA, the sequence is TGTGCCACCAGGCGGACAGGGGGCTACGAGCAGTACTTC.